This T cell receptor (beta chain) was recorded in a study of T cells in localized non-small cell lung cancer. The V gene lost 1 base and the J gene lost 5 bases, with 20 bases spanning the gap. The CDR3 runs 17 residues. Germline values: CDR1 KGHSH, CDR2 LQKENI. In regard to this clone: The target antigen is unknown.

General study points: Maximal T cell clonality occurred in uninvolved adjacent lung, with tumor ranking below it.

Repertoires were generated with immunoSEQ multiplex PCR, while TCRdb's copy carries only in-frame clones and drops some. The sample consists of under 40,000 clones, 88% of them appearing once. The starting material was peripheral blood, obtained before any cancer treatment. V gene TRBV18 combines with J gene TRBJ2-5; D may be TRBD2 (5 bases). The sequence derives from a woman aged 40-69 years with stage I lung adenocarcinoma. Here the CDR3 reads CASSPRGGPNNRETQYF. As DNA, the CDR3 is TGTGCCAGCTCACCACGTGGCGGGCCTAACAACCGGGAGACCCAGTACTTC.